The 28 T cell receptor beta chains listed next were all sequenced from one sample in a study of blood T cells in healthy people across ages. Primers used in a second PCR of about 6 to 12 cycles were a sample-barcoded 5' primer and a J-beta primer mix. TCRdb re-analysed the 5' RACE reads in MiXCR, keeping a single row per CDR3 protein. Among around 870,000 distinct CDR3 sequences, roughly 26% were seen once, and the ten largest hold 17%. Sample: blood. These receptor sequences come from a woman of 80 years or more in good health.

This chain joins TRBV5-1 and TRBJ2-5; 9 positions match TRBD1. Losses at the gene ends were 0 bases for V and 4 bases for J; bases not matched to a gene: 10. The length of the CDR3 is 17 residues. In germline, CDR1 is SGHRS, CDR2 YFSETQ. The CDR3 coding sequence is TGCGCCAGCAGCTTGGGTTTCTTGGACAGGGGTTCAGAGACCCAGTACTTC. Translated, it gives CASSLGFLDRGSETQYF.

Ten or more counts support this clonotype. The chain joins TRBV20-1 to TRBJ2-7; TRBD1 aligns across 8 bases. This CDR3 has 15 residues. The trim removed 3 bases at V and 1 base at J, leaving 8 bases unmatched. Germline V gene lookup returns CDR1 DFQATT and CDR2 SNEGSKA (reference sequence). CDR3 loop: CSARHRDRTSYEQYF. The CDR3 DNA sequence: TGCAGTGCTAGGCACCGGGACAGGACTTCCTACGAGCAGTACTTC.

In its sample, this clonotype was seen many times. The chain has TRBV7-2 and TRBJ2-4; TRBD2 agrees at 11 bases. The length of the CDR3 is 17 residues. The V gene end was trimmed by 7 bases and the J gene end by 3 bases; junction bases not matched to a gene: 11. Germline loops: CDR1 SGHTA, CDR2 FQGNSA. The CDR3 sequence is CASTQTSGALGKNIQYF. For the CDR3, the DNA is TGTGCCAGCACCCAGACTAGCGGGGCTTTAGGCAAAAACATTCAGTACTTC.

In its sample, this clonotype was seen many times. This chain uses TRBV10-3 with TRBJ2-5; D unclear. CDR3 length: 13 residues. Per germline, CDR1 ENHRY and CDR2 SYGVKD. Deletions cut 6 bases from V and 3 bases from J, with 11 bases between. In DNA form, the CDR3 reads TGTGCCATCAGGCTCCAGGTTGAAGAGACCCAGTACTTC. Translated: CAIRLQVEETQYF.

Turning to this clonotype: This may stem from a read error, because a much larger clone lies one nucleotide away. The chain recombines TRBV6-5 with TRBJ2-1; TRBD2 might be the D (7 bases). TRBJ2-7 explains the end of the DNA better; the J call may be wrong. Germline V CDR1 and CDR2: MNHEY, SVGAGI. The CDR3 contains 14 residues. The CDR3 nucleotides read TGTGCCAGCAGTTTGGGGGGGCTCTACAATGAGCAGTACTTC. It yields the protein CASSLGGLYNEQYF.

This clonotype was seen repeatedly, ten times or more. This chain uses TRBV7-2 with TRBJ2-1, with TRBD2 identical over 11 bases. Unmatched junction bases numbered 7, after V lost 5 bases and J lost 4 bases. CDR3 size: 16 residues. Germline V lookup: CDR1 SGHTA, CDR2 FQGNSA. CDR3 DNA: TGTGCCAGCAGCCCACCGGGACTAGCGGAATACAATGAGCAGTTCTTC. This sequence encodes CASSPPGLAEYNEQFF.

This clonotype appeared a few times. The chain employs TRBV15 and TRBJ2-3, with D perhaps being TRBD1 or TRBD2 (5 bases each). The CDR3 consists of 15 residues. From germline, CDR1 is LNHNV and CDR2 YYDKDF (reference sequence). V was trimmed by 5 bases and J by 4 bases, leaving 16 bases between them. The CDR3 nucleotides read TGTGCCACCAGCCCCGTCCGAGGGACCGCAGATACGCAGTATTTT. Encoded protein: CATSPVRGTADTQYF.

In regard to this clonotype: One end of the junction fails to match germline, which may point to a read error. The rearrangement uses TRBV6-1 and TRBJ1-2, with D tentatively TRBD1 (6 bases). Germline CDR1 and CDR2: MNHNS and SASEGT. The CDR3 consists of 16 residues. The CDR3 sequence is CASIRGARPFNYGCTF. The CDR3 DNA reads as TGTGCCAGCATACGGGGGGCGAGACCCTTTAACTATGGCTGCACCTTC.

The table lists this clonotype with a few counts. The CDR3 region is CASSGQGAGTEAFF. CDR3 coding DNA: TGTGCCAGCAGCGGACAGGGGGCGGGTACTGAAGCTTTCTTT. This chain links TRBV7-9 with TRBJ1-1; TRBD1 matches at 11 bases. The length of the CDR3 is 14 residues. Losses at the gene ends were 5 bases for V and 5 bases for J; bases not matched to a gene: 4. Germline-derived CDR1 and CDR2 are SEHNR and FQNEAQ (reference sequence). The full variable domain, with the rest looked up from reference TRBV7-9 and TRBJ1-1, is DTGVSQNPRHKITKRGQNVTFRCDPISEHNRLYWYRQTLGQGPEFLTYFQNEAQLEKSRLLSDRFSAERPKGSFSTLEIQRTEQGDSAMYLCASSGQGAGTEAFFGQGTRLTVV.

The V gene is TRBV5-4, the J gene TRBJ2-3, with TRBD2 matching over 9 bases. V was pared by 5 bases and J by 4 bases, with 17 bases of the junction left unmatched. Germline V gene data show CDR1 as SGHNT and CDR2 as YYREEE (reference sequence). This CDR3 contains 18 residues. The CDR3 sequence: CASRGTGVAGEGPDTQYF. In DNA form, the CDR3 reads TGTGCCAGCAGAGGGACCGGGGTAGCGGGAGAAGGGCCAGATACGCAGTATTTT. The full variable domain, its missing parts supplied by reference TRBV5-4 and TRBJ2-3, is ETGVTQSPTHLIKTRGQQVTLRCSSQSGHNTVSWYQQALGQGPQFIFQYYREEENGRGNFPPRFSGLQFPNYSSELNVNALELDDSALYLCASRGTGVAGEGPDTQYFGPGTRLTVL.

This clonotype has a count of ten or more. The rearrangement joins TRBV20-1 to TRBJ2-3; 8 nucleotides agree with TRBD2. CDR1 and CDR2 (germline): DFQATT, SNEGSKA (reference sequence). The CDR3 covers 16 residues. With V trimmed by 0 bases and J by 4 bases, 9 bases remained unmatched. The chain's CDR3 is CSARDLGTSLSDTQYF. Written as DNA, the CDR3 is TGCAGTGCTAGAGATCTTGGGACTAGTCTTTCAGATACGCAGTATTTT.

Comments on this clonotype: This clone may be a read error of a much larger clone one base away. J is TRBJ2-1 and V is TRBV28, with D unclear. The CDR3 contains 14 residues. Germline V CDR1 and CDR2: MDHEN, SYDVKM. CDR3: CAGSFKSPYNEQFF. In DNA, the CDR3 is TGTGCCGGCAGTTTTAAGAGTCCCTACAATGAGCAGTTCTTC.

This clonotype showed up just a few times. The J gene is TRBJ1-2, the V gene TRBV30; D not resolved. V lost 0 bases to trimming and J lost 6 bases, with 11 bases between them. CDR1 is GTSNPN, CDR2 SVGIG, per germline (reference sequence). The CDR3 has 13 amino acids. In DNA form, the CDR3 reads TGTGCCTGGAGTGTAGGAAGATGGGATGGCTACACCTTC. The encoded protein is CAWSVGRWDGYTF.

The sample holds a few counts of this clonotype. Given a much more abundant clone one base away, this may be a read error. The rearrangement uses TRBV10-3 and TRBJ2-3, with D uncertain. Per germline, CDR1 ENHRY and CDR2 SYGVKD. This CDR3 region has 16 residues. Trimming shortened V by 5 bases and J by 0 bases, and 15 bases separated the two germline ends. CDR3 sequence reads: CAISRDGSSSTDTQYF. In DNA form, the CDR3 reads TGTGCCATCAGTAGAGACGGGTCCTCTAGCACAGATACGCAGTATTTT.

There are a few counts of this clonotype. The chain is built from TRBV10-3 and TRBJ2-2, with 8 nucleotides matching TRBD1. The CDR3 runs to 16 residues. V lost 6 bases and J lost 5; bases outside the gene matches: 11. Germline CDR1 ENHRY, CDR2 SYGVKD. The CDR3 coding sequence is TGTGCCATCAGCGGACAGGGCCATAGTTTAACCGGGGAGCTGTTTTTT. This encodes CAISGQGHSLTGELFF.

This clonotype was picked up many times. This CDR3 is CASRRWTGLYEQYF. The CDR3 DNA reads as TGTGCCAGCAGAAGATGGACAGGACTCTACGAGCAGTACTTC. V is TRBV28 and J is TRBJ2-7, with 7 bases lining up with TRBD1. CDR1 and CDR2 from the germline V gene are MDHEN and SYDVKM. V was clipped by 6 bases and J by 3 bases; unmatched bases: 8. CDR3 length equals 14 residues. The full variable domain, with the rest looked up from reference TRBV28 and TRBJ2-7, is DVKVTQSSRYLVKRTGEKVFLECVQDMDHENMFWYRQDPGLGLRLIYFSYDVKMKEKGDIPEGYSVSREKKERFSLILESASTNQTSMYLCASRRWTGLYEQYFGPGTRLTVT.

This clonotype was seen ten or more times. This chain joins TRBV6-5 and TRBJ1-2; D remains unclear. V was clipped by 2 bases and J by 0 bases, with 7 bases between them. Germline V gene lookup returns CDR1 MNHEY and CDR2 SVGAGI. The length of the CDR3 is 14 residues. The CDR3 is CASSYTGSNYGYTF. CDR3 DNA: TGTGCCAGCAGTTACACCGGGTCTAACTATGGCTACACCTTC.

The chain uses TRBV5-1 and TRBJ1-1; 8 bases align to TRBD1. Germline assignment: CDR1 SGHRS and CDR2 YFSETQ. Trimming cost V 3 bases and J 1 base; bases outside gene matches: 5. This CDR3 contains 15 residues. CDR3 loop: CASSSTGARNTEAFF. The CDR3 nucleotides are TGCGCCAGCAGCTCGACAGGGGCGAGGAACACTGAAGCTTTCTTT.

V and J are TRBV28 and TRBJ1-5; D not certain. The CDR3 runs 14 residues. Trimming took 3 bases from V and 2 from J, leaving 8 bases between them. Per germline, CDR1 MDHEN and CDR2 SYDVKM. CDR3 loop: CASSLILGNQPQHF. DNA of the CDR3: TGTGCCAGCAGTTTGATCTTAGGCAATCAGCCCCAGCATTTT.

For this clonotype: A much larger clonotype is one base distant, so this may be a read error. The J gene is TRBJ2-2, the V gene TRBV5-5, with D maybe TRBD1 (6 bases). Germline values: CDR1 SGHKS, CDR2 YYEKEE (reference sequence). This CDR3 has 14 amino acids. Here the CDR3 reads CVSSGQTNTGELFF. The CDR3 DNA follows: TGTGTCAGCAGCGGACAGACGAACACCGGGGAGCTGTTTTTT.

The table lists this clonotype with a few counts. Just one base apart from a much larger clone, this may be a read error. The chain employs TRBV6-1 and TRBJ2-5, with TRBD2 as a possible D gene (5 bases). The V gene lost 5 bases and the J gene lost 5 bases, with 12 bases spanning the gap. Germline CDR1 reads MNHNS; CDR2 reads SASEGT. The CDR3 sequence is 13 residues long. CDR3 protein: CASSKREHETQYF. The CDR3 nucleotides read TGTGCCAGCAGTAAAAGGGAGCACGAGACCCAGTACTTC.

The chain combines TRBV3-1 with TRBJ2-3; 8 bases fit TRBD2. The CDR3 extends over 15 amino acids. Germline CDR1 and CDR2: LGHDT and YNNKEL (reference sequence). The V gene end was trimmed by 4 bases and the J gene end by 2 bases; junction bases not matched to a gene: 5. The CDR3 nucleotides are TGTGCCAGCAGCCTTCAGCGGGGGAACACAGATACGCAGTATTTT. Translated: CASSLQRGNTDTQYF.

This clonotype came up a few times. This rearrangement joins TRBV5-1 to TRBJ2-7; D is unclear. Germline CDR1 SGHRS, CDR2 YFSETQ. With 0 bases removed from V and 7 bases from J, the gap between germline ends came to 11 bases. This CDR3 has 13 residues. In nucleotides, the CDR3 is TGCGCCAGCAGCTTGGCTGGGGTCCATGAGCAGTACTTC. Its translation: CASSLAGVHEQYF.

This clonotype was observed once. The CDR3, as DNA: TGTGCCAGCAGCTCACGGGGGCTTCACCGTACTGAAGCTTTCTTT. Its protein product is CASSSRGLHRTEAFF. The chain uses TRBV7-9 and TRBJ1-1; D may be TRBD1 (6 bases). In germline, CDR1 is SEHNR, CDR2 FQNEAQ (reference sequence). Trimming left V 4 bases short and J 5 bases short, with 17 bases between. This CDR3 has 15 residues.

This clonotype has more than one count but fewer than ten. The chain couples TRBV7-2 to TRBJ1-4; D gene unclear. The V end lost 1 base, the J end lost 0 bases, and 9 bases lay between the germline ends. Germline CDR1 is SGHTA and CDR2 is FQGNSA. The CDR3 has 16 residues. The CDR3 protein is CASSLVSGATNEKLFF. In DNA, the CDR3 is TGTGCCAGCAGCTTAGTGTCCGGGGCAACTAATGAAAAACTGTTTTTT.

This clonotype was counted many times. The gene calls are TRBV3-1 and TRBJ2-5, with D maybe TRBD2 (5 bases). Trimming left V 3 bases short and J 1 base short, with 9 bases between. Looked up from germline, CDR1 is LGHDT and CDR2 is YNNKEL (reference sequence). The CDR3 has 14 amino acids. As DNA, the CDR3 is TGTGCCAGCAGCCACGGCGGGCGCCAAGAGACCCAGTACTTC. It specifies CASSHGGRQETQYF.

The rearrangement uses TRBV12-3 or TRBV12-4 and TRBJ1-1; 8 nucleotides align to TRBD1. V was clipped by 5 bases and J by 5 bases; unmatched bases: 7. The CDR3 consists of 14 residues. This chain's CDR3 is CASSGQGFGTEAFF. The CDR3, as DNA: TGTGCCAGCAGTGGACAGGGCTTCGGGACTGAAGCTTTCTTT.

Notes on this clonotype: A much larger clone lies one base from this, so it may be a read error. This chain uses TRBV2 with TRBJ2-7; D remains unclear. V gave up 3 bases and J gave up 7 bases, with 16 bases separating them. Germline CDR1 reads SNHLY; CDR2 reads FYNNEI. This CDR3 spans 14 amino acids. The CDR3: CASSDNLSYNEQYF. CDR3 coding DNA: TGTGCCAGCAGTGATAACCTCTCTTACAATGAGCAGTACTTC. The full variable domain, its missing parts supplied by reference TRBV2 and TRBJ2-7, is EPEVTQTPSHQVTQMGQEVILRCVPISNHLYFYWYRQILGQKVEFLVSFYNNEISEKSEIFDDQFSVERPDGSNFTLKIRSTKLEDSAMYFCASSDNLSYNEQYFGPGTRLTVT.